This T cell receptor (beta chain) was recovered during a study of T cell changes during pregnancy in multiple sclerosis. Germline V gene sequence: CDR1 MNHEY, CDR2 SMNVEV (reference sequence). There are 15 residues in the CDR3. Trimming pared 1 base from V and 3 bases from J, leaving 11 bases between. The method was immunoSEQ multiplex PCR; TCRdb's version includes in-frame clones alone and lacks a portion of them. Among about 33,000 clones, more than 75% were seen once, and the ten largest hold about 0.45%. The clonotype comes from a female donor in good health, enrolled as a control in a pregnancy study. The chain carries TRBV27 and TRBJ2-3, with D maybe TRBD2 (5 bases). The sequenced sample was CD4+ T cells from peripheral blood mononuclear cells, obtained in the second trimester of pregnancy. The CDR3: CASSLYRGWTDTQYF. Written as DNA, the CDR3 is TGTGCCAGCAGTTTATATCGGGGATGGACAGATACGCAGTATTTT.